In its sample, the clone carrying this TCR beta chain was seen many times. Its target is not known. Ophthalmopathy donors were characterized by moderate-to-severe activity, CAS of at least 3, NOSPECS of at least 4, and duration under 3 months. Germline V gene lookup returns CDR1 SGHAT and CDR2 FQNNGV. Trimming took 5 bases from V and 3 from J; bases not matched to a gene: 6. The CDR3 sequence is 14 residues long. The entry originates in a study of Graves' ophthalmopathy and Graves' hyperthyroidism. In the study overall: Pretreatment peripheral blood was obtained at initial diagnosis. General study findings and limits: Blood also harbored most expanded thyroid clonotypes above 0.001 frequency.

TCR beta CDR3 amplification used RNA transcripts. First-round RT-PCR employed HTBI primers, with a second-round multiplex PCR after it. A single record per CDR3 protein comes from TCRdb applying MiXCR to the multiplex PCR reads. The data show some 48,000 distinct CDR3 sequences, with roughly 52% seen just once and 20% to 25% held by the top ten. The sequenced sample was peripheral blood. The TCR sequence derives from an adult man with Graves' ophthalmopathy. The V and J genes are TRBV11-2 and TRBJ2-7; 8 nucleotides align to TRBD2. The CDR3 loop is CASSATSVGYEQYF. CDR3 bases: TGTGCCAGCAGCGCGACTAGCGTCGGCTACGAGCAGTACTTC.